The 32 T cell receptor beta chains reported below all come from one sample, sequenced in a study of CD8 T cells in Susac syndrome. With random hexamers, reverse transcription was performed on roughly 0.5 to 1 ug of RNA. TCRdb recomputed calls from the immunoSEQ multiplex PCR reads with MiXCR, one row per CDR3 protein. The sample shows under 80,000 distinct CDR3 sequences, about 93% of them seen only once. Sequenced sample: CD4+ T cells from PBMCs. The receptors were gathered from a human donor with Susac syndrome.

The chain recombines TRBV6-5 with TRBJ2-1; maybe TRBD2 (5 bases). Trimming cost V 2 bases and J 4 bases, with 12 bases left between them. Germline CDR1 reads MNHEY; CDR2 reads SVGAGI. The CDR3 loop spans 15 amino acids. As DNA, the CDR3 is TGTGCCAGCAGTTACCGAAGGACGGGGTACAATGAGCAGTTCTTC. As protein: CASSYRRTGYNEQFF.

The gene calls are TRBV12-3 or TRBV12-4 and TRBJ1-2; the D gene is possibly TRBD1 (5 bases). The CDR3 runs 12 residues. The ends were cut back, 3 bases at V and 5 bases at J, with 7 bases in the middle. The CDR3 sequence is CASSLEGYGYTF. In DNA, the CDR3 is TGTGCCAGCAGTTTGGAGGGGTATGGCTACACCTTC.

The chain recombines TRBV20-1 with TRBJ2-7; tentatively, D is TRBD1 (5 bases). V was shortened by 1 base and J by 1 base, with 8 bases between the two germline ends. The germline gives CDR1 DFQATT, CDR2 SNEGSKA (reference sequence). The CDR3 is 13 residues long. CDR3 protein: CSARVQASYEQYF. The CDR3 nucleotides are TGCAGTGCTAGAGTACAGGCGTCCTACGAGCAGTACTTC.

Only a few counts were recorded for this clonotype. The chain recombines TRBV19 with TRBJ1-2, with a weak D call TRBD1 (5 bases). The germline V gene has CDR1 LNHDA and CDR2 SQIVND (reference sequence). The ends were cut back, 3 bases at V and 2 bases at J, with 10 bases in the middle. The CDR3 is 14 residues long. The CDR3 loop is CASSMRGRNYGYTF. The CDR3 DNA follows: TGTGCCAGTAGTATGCGGGGCCGGAACTATGGCTACACCTTC.

V gene TRBV6-1 combines with J gene TRBJ1-5; the D gene is possibly TRBD1 (6 bases). Trimming took 7 bases from V and 1 from J, leaving 14 bases between them. Germline values: CDR1 MNHNS, CDR2 SASEGT. The CDR3 is 15 residues long. In DNA form, the CDR3 reads TGTGCCAGCATCAAGGGGGACTTAAGCAATCAGCCCCAGCATTTT. This codes for CASIKGDLSNQPQHF.

The chain employs TRBV7-2 and TRBJ1-5, with a possible D match to TRBD1 (6 bases). Germline assignment: CDR1 SGHTA and CDR2 FQGNSA. V was cut by 8 bases and J by 6 bases, with 14 bases left in between. There are 13 residues in the CDR3. In DNA form, the CDR3 reads TGTGCCAGCTGCCGGGAAGGGGGTCAGCCCCAGCATTTT. Its protein is CASCREGGQPQHF.

This clonotype was detected once. The gene calls are TRBV2 and TRBJ1-3; D unresolved. There are 14 residues in the CDR3. V was shortened by 7 bases and J by 4 bases, with 14 bases between the two germline ends. Germline V gene lookup returns CDR1 SNHLY and CDR2 FYNNEI. The CDR3 reads CASTSGRSGNTIYF. The CDR3 region has the DNA TGTGCCAGCACTTCCGGCAGGAGCGGAAACACCATATATTTT.

The rearrangement joins TRBV6-5 to TRBJ1-4; weak D call: TRBD1 (6 bases). The V gene's germline CDR1 is MNHEY and CDR2 SVGAGI. The V gene lost 5 bases and the J gene lost 8 bases, with 15 bases spanning the gap. The CDR3 is 14 residues long. CDR3 amino acids: CASSTSWTAEKLFF. CDR3 DNA sequence: TGTGCCAGCAGTACCTCCTGGACAGCCGAAAAACTGTTTTTT.

This clonotype showed up just once. The chain's CDR3 is CSASPMTSGRYEQYF. The CDR3 nucleotides read TGCAGTGCTAGTCCAATGACTAGCGGGAGATACGAGCAGTACTTC. This chain joins TRBV20-1 and TRBJ2-7; 12 bases agree with TRBD2. This CDR3 has 15 amino acids. Germline trimming cut 3 bases from V and 4 bases from J; bases unmatched to any gene: 7. Germline V CDR1 and CDR2: DFQATT, SNEGSKA (reference sequence).

The CDR3, as DNA: TGTGCCAGCAGTTTTCCCCCGGACAGGGGCGGGTTTCAGCCCCAGCATTTT. Translation: CASSFPPDRGGFQPQHF. The chain couples TRBV28 to TRBJ1-5; 9 nucleotides line up with TRBD1. Germline loops: CDR1 MDHEN, CDR2 SYDVKM. V lost 3 bases to trimming and J lost 6 bases; unmatched junction nucleotides: 12. This CDR3 has 17 residues.

This clonotype appeared once. The chain employs TRBV7-8 and TRBJ1-1, with TRBD1 identical over 7 bases. The ends lost 5 bases at V and 1 base at J; junction bases unmatched: 7. The CDR3 runs 15 residues. Germline assignment: CDR1 SGHVS and CDR2 FQNEAQ. The CDR3 loop reads CASSPRQGRNTEAFF. The CDR3 region has the DNA TGTGCCAGCAGCCCCCGACAGGGAAGGAACACTGAAGCTTTCTTT.

This sequence joins TRBV12-3 or TRBV12-4 and TRBJ2-1; tentatively, D is TRBD1 (6 bases). Deletions cut 3 bases from V and 9 bases from J, with 18 bases between. CDR3 length: 15 residues. In nucleotides, the CDR3 is TGTGCCAGCAGTTTGTCACAGGGCCTGGGGAGTGAGCAGTTCTTC. Translated: CASSLSQGLGSEQFF.

The chain carries TRBV20-1 and TRBJ2-1; a possible D gene is TRBD2 (7 bases). Germline V gives CDR1 DFQATT, CDR2 SNEGSKA (reference sequence). Trimming stripped 6 bases from V and 9 bases from J, with 15 bases between. The CDR3 loop spans 12 amino acids. Here the CDR3 DNA reads TGCAGTGCCCTCATTCGGGGGGCTGAGCAGTTCTTC. It translates to CSALIRGAEQFF.

This rearrangement joins TRBV3-1 to TRBJ2-2, with unresolved D. Per germline, CDR1 LGHDT and CDR2 YNNKEL (reference sequence). The CDR3 covers 14 residues. V lost 4 bases and J 2 bases, leaving 8 bases between the germline ends. The CDR3 DNA reads TGTGCCAGCAGCCGCGTGAGAAACACCGGGGAGCTGTTTTTT. It yields the protein CASSRVRNTGELFF. The entire variable domain, with the rest obtained from reference TRBV3-1 and TRBJ2-2, is as follows: DTAVSQTPKYLVTQMGNDKSIKCEQNLGHDTMYWYKQDSKKFLKIMFSYNNKELIINETVPNRFSPKSPDKAHLNLHINSLELGDSAVYFCASSRVRNTGELFFGEGSRLTVL.

The chain employs TRBV28 and TRBJ1-4, with 7 positions matching TRBD1. The germline gives CDR1 MDHEN, CDR2 SYDVKM. J was trimmed by 11 bases and V by 5 bases; bases with no gene match: 20. This CDR3 has 17 amino acids. CDR3 in DNA: TGTGCCAGCAGTGGCCCGGACAGGTTGCGTTTGGAGGGGAAACTGTTTTTT. It translates to CASSGPDRLRLEGKLFF.

The chain links TRBV3-1 to TRBJ1-2; maybe TRBD1 (6 bases). Looked up from germline, CDR1 is LGHDT and CDR2 is YNNKEL (reference sequence). Trimming left V 7 bases short and J 8 bases short, with 23 bases between. The CDR3 has 15 residues. CDR3 in amino acids: CASTRTASNSLGYTF. CDR3 DNA: TGTGCCAGCACGAGGACAGCCTCTAATAGTCTCGGCTACACCTTC.

The V gene is TRBV5-1, the J gene TRBJ1-1, with D hard to call. Trimming pared 0 bases from V and 0 bases from J, leaving 9 bases between. The CDR3 extends over 15 amino acids. Germline CDR1 is SGHRS and CDR2 is YFSETQ. The CDR3 DNA follows: TGCGCCAGCAGCTTGGAAGAAGGATTGAACACTGAAGCTTTCTTT. It encodes CASSLEEGLNTEAFF.

The CDR3 DNA is TGTGCTAGTGGTTTGGTAGGGAGCGTTAGCTTGAACACTGAAGCTTTCTTT. Encoded protein: CASGLVGSVSLNTEAFF. J is TRBJ1-1 and V is TRBV12-5; D unclear. The CDR3 length is 17 residues. Germline V lookup: CDR1 LGHNT, CDR2 FRNRAP. V shed 0 bases and J shed 0 bases, with 14 bases lying between them.

The gene calls are TRBV2 and TRBJ1-5, with a possible D match to TRBD1 (5 bases). The V end lost 3 bases, the J end lost 7 bases, and 13 bases lay between the germline ends. CDR3 length: 14 residues. Germline loops: CDR1 SNHLY, CDR2 FYNNEI. The CDR3 nucleotides read TGTGCCAGCAGTGATGTTGGGGCTACCCAGCCCCAGCATTTT. It is translated as CASSDVGATQPQHF. Full variable domain (remainder filled in from reference TRBV2 and TRBJ1-5): EPEVTQTPSHQVTQMGQEVILRCVPISNHLYFYWYRQILGQKVEFLVSFYNNEISEKSEIFDDQFSVERPDGSNFTLKIRSTKLEDSAMYFCASSDVGATQPQHFGDGTRLSIL.

The chain employs TRBV19 and TRBJ1-2; 8 bases are a match to TRBD1. The length of the CDR3 is 14 residues. Germline trimming cut 3 bases from V and 3 bases from J; bases unmatched to any gene: 3. The germline V gene has CDR1 LNHDA and CDR2 SQIVND (reference sequence). The CDR3 DNA follows: TGTGCCAGTAGTATCCAACAGGGGGACTATGGCTACACCTTC. Amino acid sequence: CASSIQQGDYGYTF.

The chain carries TRBV27 and TRBJ1-1; 7 bases fit TRBD1. V shed 6 bases and J 11 bases; nucleotides not matched to a gene: 9. From germline, CDR1 is MNHEY and CDR2 SMNVEV (reference sequence). The CDR3 is made up of 12 amino acids. CDR3 amino acids: CASRSLGGRAFF. In nucleotides, the CDR3 is TGTGCCAGCAGGAGTTTAGGGGGCAGGGCTTTCTTT.

The chain joins TRBV5-5 to TRBJ2-7; 8 bases are a match to TRBD1. The ends lost 0 bases at V and 2 bases at J; junction bases unmatched: 7. Germline values: CDR1 SGHKS, CDR2 YYEKEE (reference sequence). The CDR3 is 16 amino acids. The CDR3, as DNA: TGTGCCAGCAGCTTGGGCCCAGGGACAGGCACCTACGAGCAGTACTTC. Amino acids: CASSLGPGTGTYEQYF.

The rearrangement uses TRBV20-1 and TRBJ2-3; tentatively, D is TRBD2 (5 bases). From germline, CDR1 is DFQATT and CDR2 SNEGSKA (reference sequence). The CDR3 contains 15 residues. V was pared by 3 bases and J by 1 base, with 14 bases between. CDR3 in amino acids: CSARRALTGTDTQYF. CDR3 bases: TGCAGTGCTAGGAGGGCCCTTACCGGCACAGATACGCAGTATTTT.

J is TRBJ1-5 and V is TRBV10-3; D possibly corresponds to TRBD1 (5 bases). With 6 bases removed from V and 1 base from J, the gap between germline ends came to 10 bases. The germline gives CDR1 ENHRY, CDR2 SYGVKD. The CDR3 consists of 14 residues. The CDR3 protein is CAISQQESNQPQHF. As DNA, the CDR3 is TGTGCCATCAGCCAACAGGAAAGCAATCAGCCCCAGCATTTT.

The chain joins TRBV5-1 to TRBJ2-7; 7 bases match TRBD1. Unmatched junction bases numbered 4, after V lost 4 bases and J lost 0 bases. Germline assignment: CDR1 SGHRS and CDR2 YFSETQ. CDR3 size: 14 residues. The CDR3 DNA is TGCGCCAGCAGCACACAGGGGCACTCCTACGAGCAGTACTTC. Protein sequence: CASSTQGHSYEQYF. The complete variable domain, with remaining parts taken from reference TRBV5-1 and TRBJ2-7, reads KAGVTQTPRYLIKTRGQQVTLSCSPISGHRSVSWYQQTPGQGLQFLFEYFSETQRNKGNFPGRFSGRQFSNSRSEMNVSTLELGDSALYLCASSTQGHSYEQYFGPGTRLTVT.

The chain combines TRBV3-1 with TRBJ2-7; possibly TRBD1 for D (6 bases). V shed 3 bases and J shed 7 bases, with 13 bases lying between them. CDR3 length: 13 amino acids. Germline CDR1 reads LGHDT; CDR2 reads YNNKEL (reference sequence). CDR3 sequence (DNA): TGTGCCAGCAGCCATAACAGGGTGGGGGAGCAGTACTTC. Translated, it gives CASSHNRVGEQYF.

This chain joins TRBV29-1 and TRBJ2-2; perhaps TRBD2 as D (5 bases). The V end was cut by 7 bases, the J end by 1 base, with 13 bases between. This CDR3 comprises 14 residues. The V gene's germline CDR1 is SQVTM and CDR2 ANQGSEA. DNA for the CDR3: TGCAGCGCCAAGCCGGGGAAGAACACCGGGGAGCTGTTTTTT. Translating it yields CSAKPGKNTGELFF.

This sequence joins TRBV13 and TRBJ1-1, with D maybe TRBD1 (5 bases). Trimming took off 1 base at V and 4 bases at J, with 10 bases between the two ends. Germline V gene data show CDR1 as PRHDT and CDR2 as FYEKMQ (reference sequence). The CDR3 has 14 amino acids. In DNA, the CDR3 is TGTGCCAGCAGCTTAGAGCAGGGATTCACTGAAGCTTTCTTT. This translates into CASSLEQGFTEAFF.

The rearrangement joins TRBV5-1 to TRBJ2-3; 10 positions agree with TRBD1. Per germline, CDR1 SGHRS and CDR2 YFSETQ. Trimming cost V 1 base and J 4 bases; bases outside gene matches: 6. This CDR3 is built from 16 residues. The CDR3 region has the DNA TGCGCCAGCAGCTTGCTGAGACAGGGGGCGGCAGATACGCAGTATTTT. It yields the protein CASSLLRQGAADTQYF.

This clonotype came up a few times. The chain combines TRBV7-3 with TRBJ1-2, with TRBD1 matching over 9 bases. V shed 2 bases and J 6 bases; nucleotides not matched to a gene: 4. CDR3 size: 14 residues. The germline CDR1 and CDR2 sequences are SGHTA and FQGTGA. The CDR3 nucleotides are TGTGCCAGCAGCTTAGGCGGACAGGGGCATGGCTACACCTTC. As protein: CASSLGGQGHGYTF.

The CDR3 region has the DNA TGTGCCAGCGGACGACAGGGGGCGGGGGAGCAGTACTTC. Translated: CASGRQGAGEQYF. This chain connects TRBV6-2 or TRBV6-3 to TRBJ2-7; the match to TRBD1 covers 10 bases. Losses at the gene ends were 8 bases for V and 7 bases for J; bases not matched to a gene: 8. The CDR3 has 13 amino acids. Germline CDR1 MNHEY, CDR2 SVGEGT.

The rearrangement links TRBV5-4 to TRBJ2-6; D possibly uses TRBD1 or TRBD2 (6 bases each). V was pared by 4 bases and J by 2 bases, with 19 bases between. CDR1 and CDR2 from the germline V gene are SGHNT and YYREEE (reference sequence). The CDR3 is 18 amino acids. The CDR3 coding sequence is TGTGCCAGCAGCGAGGTAGGCAGGGGACTCGCTGGGGCCAACGTCCTGACTTTC. This gives the protein CASSEVGRGLAGANVLTF. Using reference TRBV5-4 and TRBJ2-6 for the parts outside the CDR3, the full variable domain is ETGVTQSPTHLIKTRGQQVTLRCSSQSGHNTVSWYQQALGQGPQFIFQYYREEENGRGNFPPRFSGLQFPNYSSELNVNALELDDSALYLCASSEVGRGLAGANVLTFGAGSRLTVL.